One and the same sample provided the 10 T cell receptor beta chains below, sequenced in a study of post-analysis software for immune sequencing data. Unique molecular identifiers tagged the TCR beta cDNA libraries. A single record per CDR3 protein comes from TCRdb applying MiXCR to the PCR reads. The data show roughly 400,000 distinct CDR3 sequences, about 39% seen once. These TCRs' antigens remain unknown. Whole-study findings and limits: Elevated frequency relative to controls characterized four to six TRBV segments in patients, TRBV5-6, TRBV5-1 and TRBV20-1 among them.

The sequenced material came from blood. The receptors stem from a girl under 10 years old with multiple sclerosis.

The chain uses TRBV6-1 and TRBJ2-4; TRBD2 matches 7 bases. The trim removed 6 bases at V and 14 bases at J, leaving 7 bases unmatched. Per the germline V gene, CDR1 is MNHNS and CDR2 is SASEGT. There are 11 residues in the CDR3. CDR3 in DNA: TGTGCCAGCAGGGACCTTCGGGAGGAGTACTTC. Translating it yields CASRDLREEYF.

The J gene is TRBJ2-1, the V gene TRBV11-2; 7 nucleotides line up with TRBD2. J lost 5 bases, V lost 5 bases, and 6 bases had no gene match. Germline V CDR1 and CDR2: SGHAT, FQNNGV. The CDR3 extends over 14 amino acids. The CDR3 sequence: CASSQSAGNNEQFF. CDR3 nucleotides: TGTGCCAGCAGCCAGTCAGCGGGGAACAATGAGCAGTTCTTC.

This clonotype was counted between two and nine times. As DNA, the CDR3 is TGTGCCTGGAGTGTAAGGTCCTGGGACAGGGGGTACGAGCAGTACTTC. This translates into CAWSVRSWDRGYEQYF. The chain couples TRBV30 to TRBJ2-7; 11 nucleotides line up with TRBD1. CDR1 is GTSNPN, CDR2 SVGIG, per germline (reference sequence). Trimming removed 0 bases from V and 4 bases from J; junction bases left unmatched: 8. The CDR3 is made up of 16 amino acids.

This rearrangement joins TRBV29-1 to TRBJ2-5; 9 positions agree with TRBD1. Per germline, CDR1 SQVTM and CDR2 ANQGSEA. The CDR3 runs to 13 residues. V shed 6 bases and J 0 bases; nucleotides not matched to a gene: 2. The CDR3 nucleotides read TGCAGCGTAGACAGGGGGGACCAAGAGACCCAGTACTTC. Encoded protein: CSVDRGDQETQYF.

This clonotype was detected a few times. This sequence joins TRBV6-5 and TRBJ2-1; 7 bases are shared with TRBD2. The CDR3 contains 15 residues. CDR1 MNHEY and CDR2 SVGAGI come from the germline V gene. Trimming removed 4 bases from V and 5 bases from J; junction bases left unmatched: 8. The CDR3 loop is CASSFTAGLNNEQFF. In nucleotides, the CDR3 is TGTGCCAGCAGTTTCACAGCGGGACTAAACAATGAGCAGTTCTTC.

This clonotype was observed a single time. The chain couples TRBV2 to TRBJ1-5; D gene uncertain. Germline V lookup: CDR1 SNHLY, CDR2 FYNNEI. V shed 6 bases and J shed 4 bases, with 13 bases lying between them. This CDR3 region has 14 residues. Written as DNA, the CDR3 is TGTGCCAGCAGCGTTCAAACAAGGAATCAGCCCCAGCATTTT. This encodes CASSVQTRNQPQHF.

V is TRBV20-1 and J is TRBJ1-2; D ambiguous. Between the trimmed V and J ends, which lost 3 bases and 4 bases, there was a span of 12 bases. The germline V gene encodes CDR1 DFQATT and CDR2 SNEGSKA (reference sequence). This CDR3 is 13 amino acids long. CDR3 DNA sequence: TGCAGTGCTAGTATGCCAGGCGCCTATGGCTACACCTTC. It codes for CSASMPGAYGYTF.

This clonotype was seen more than once but under ten times. The chain is built from TRBV4-1 and TRBJ2-3; D possibly corresponds to TRBD2 (6 bases). This CDR3 comprises 15 residues. The germline gives CDR1 MGHRA, CDR2 YSYEKL. V was trimmed by 0 bases and J by 3 bases, leaving 10 bases between them. The CDR3 sequence is CASSQEGGATDTQYF. The CDR3 DNA follows: TGCGCCAGCAGCCAAGAGGGAGGAGCAACAGATACGCAGTATTTT.

V is TRBV7-2 and J is TRBJ2-7; 9 bases are a match to TRBD2. This CDR3 has 14 amino acids. The V and J ends lost 5 bases and 4 bases, in that order; junction bases with no gene match: 6. Germline assignment: CDR1 SGHTA and CDR2 FQGNSA. The CDR3 DNA reads TGTGCCAGCAGCCTCCCGGGACTAGCTTACGAGCAGTACTTC. Protein product: CASSLPGLAYEQYF.

This clonotype was seen a handful of times. CDR3 in amino acids: CASSLAGSLALHF. DNA for the CDR3: TGTGCCAGCAGTTTAGCCGGCTCTTTGGCCCTCCACTTT. V gene TRBV12-3 or TRBV12-4 combines with J gene TRBJ1-6; D gene ambiguous. With 0 bases removed from V and 14 bases from J, the gap between germline ends came to 11 bases. The CDR3 extends over 13 amino acids.